The rows below give T cell receptor beta chains drawn from one sample of a study of vaccination effects on CD4 cells after COVID-19. No antigen has been identified for these receptors. Sequenced by immunoSEQ multiplex PCR; TCRdb stores in-frame clones only, minus some. Altogether about 24,000 clones are present, under 85% being singletons, with the ten largest covering roughly 21%. The sample in question was CD4+ T cells from PBMCs cultured with HCoV-NL63 spike peptides, obtained after COVID-19 vaccination. The receptors derive from a human donor who received a COVID-19 vaccine. Both conserved end residues are part of each CDR3. Some rows mark clone size as missing; the rest say once, few, many or name a class of expanded clone.

j_gene | v_gene | abundance | CDR3aa
TRBJ2-2 | TRBV19 | - | CASSIRGANTGELFF
TRBJ1-1 | TRBV29-1 | - | CSVEKPLNTEAFF
TRBJ1-4 | TRBV3-1/TRBV3-2 | - | CASTRGGNEKLFF
TRBJ1-4 | TRBV6-5 | - | CASSYSSSHNEKLFF
TRBJ2-7 | TRBV7-9 | - | CASSSGLAGAEQYF
TRBJ1-2 | TRBV3-1/TRBV3-2 | - | CASSQEGLGGYTF
TRBJ2-2 | TRBV2 | - | CASSELSGGGELFF
TRBJ1-3 | TRBV20-1 | - | CSAGLGNTIYF
TRBJ2-6 | TRBV28 | - | CASSTGLRHVLTF
TRBJ1-3 | TRBV19 | medium-sized | CASSLHSASSGNTIYF
TRBJ2-7 | TRBV6-2/TRBV6-3 | - | CASSYGATYEQYF
TRBJ1-3 | TRBV19 | - | CASIRSKGSESSGNTIYF
TRBJ1-1 | TRBV6-2/TRBV6-3 | few | CASSSRQGMNTEAFF
TRBJ1-5 | TRBV19 | - | CASSLTGVQPQHF
TRBJ1-6 | TRBV28 | - | CASSPGQGNSPLHF
TRBJ1-2 | TRBV7-2 | few | CASSLGLGRGYTF
TRBJ1-2 | TRBV19 | - | CASTPFNLRGYTF
TRBJ2-7 | TRBV7-6 | - | CASSNLLAGDPYEQYF
TRBJ1-6 | TRBV18 | - | CASSPATGDNSPLHF
TRBJ2-3 | TRBV6-5 | - | CASRDLAGGRDTQYF
TRBJ2-5 | TRBV6-6 | - | CASSPAGTAQETQYF
TRBJ1-6 | TRBV4-3 | few | CASSRQGGSPLHF
TRBJ1-1 | TRBV6-1 | once | CASSEEGGRRWGNTEAFF
TRBJ1-6 | TRBV11-2 | few | CASSLETGGWNSPLHF
TRBJ1-1 | TRBV30 | many | CAWRIGGLAFF
TRBJ1-6 | TRBV5-4 | - | CASSLGQGSVSSPLHF
TRBJ2-3 | TRBV27 | - | CASSRRQLPTDTQYF
TRBJ2-7 | TRBV4-3 | - | CASTTTAHEQYF
TRBJ2-3 | TRBV9 | - | CASSIWTGLTDTQYF
TRBJ2-5 | TRBV3-1/TRBV3-2 | once | CASSQRLGGVKRETQYF
TRBJ2-7 | TRBV12-3/TRBV12-4 | - | CASSRAGGYEQYF
TRBJ1-2 | TRBV14 | - | CASSQQNYGYTF
TRBJ1-1 | TRBV29-1 | - | CSVGIQMNTEAFF
TRBJ1-2 | TRBV10-3 | once | CAISESGGLNYGYTF
TRBJ2-3 | TRBV28 | - | CATSFSGNTDTQYF
TRBJ2-5 | TRBV5-4 | - | CASSFSGLETQYF
TRBJ2-2 | TRBV7-9 | - | CASSPTGGATGELFF
TRBJ1-1 | TRBV2 | - | CASSVRDRGSEAFF
TRBJ2-1 | TRBV5-1 | - | CASGPASEPNEQFF
TRBJ2-2 | TRBV5-1 | once | CASSVQGTGELFF
TRBJ1-1 | TRBV7-9 | - | CAISSRTEAFF
TRBJ2-5 | TRBV4-1 | - | CASSQGPNPATQYF